A selection of T cell receptor beta chains follows, all from one sample in a study of T-cell memory formation after mild COVID-19. One entry per CDR3 protein results from TCRdb running MiXCR on the 5' RACE reads. The sample includes hundreds of thousands of distinct CDR3 sequences, roughly 23% of them seen just once. Sequenced input: PBMCs or a T cell subset sorted from them (not recorded which). These receptors were collected from an adult woman who had mild COVID-19 (a few samples of this study predate the infection). Cell type and time point are not known. Both conserved end residues are part of each CDR3. The order of the fields is clone size, J gene, V gene, D gene, CDR3 protein, CDR3 DNA. D genes are given only for firm matches. Size is omitted from some rows. Given values are once, few, many or a class for expanded clones.

size: few
J: TRBJ2-7
V: TRBV24-1
D: TRBD1
CDR3: CATGDRATGEQYF
DNA: TGTGCCACTGGGGACAGGGCCACCGGAGAGCAGTACTTC

size: NA
J: TRBJ2-4
V: TRBV7-2
D: NA
CDR3: CASSLALDQYF
DNA: TGTGCCAGCAGCTTAGCCCTTGATCAGTACTTC

size: NA
J: TRBJ1-4
V: TRBV4-3
D: NA
CDR3: CASSLGTPGGEKLFF
DNA: TGCGCCAGCAGCCTTGGGACACCAGGAGGTGAAAAACTGTTTTTT

size: many
J: TRBJ2-6
V: TRBV5-1
D: NA
CDR3: CASSLSGANVLTF
DNA: TGCGCCAGCAGCCTTTCTGGGGCCAACGTCCTGACTTTC

size: NA
J: TRBJ2-3
V: TRBV13
D: NA
CDR3: CASSPSGTRNTQYF
DNA: TGTGCCAGCAGCCCCTCCGGGACCCGGAATACGCAGTATTTT

size: few
J: TRBJ1-2
V: TRBV5-1
D: NA
CDR3: CASSLLEGQNYGYTF
DNA: TGCGCCAGCAGCTTGTTGGAGGGTCAGAACTATGGCTACACCTTC

size: NA
J: TRBJ2-3
V: TRBV6-1
D: NA
CDR3: CASSEFARWDTQYF
DNA: TGTGCCAGCAGTGAATTCGCTAGATGGGATACGCAGTATTTT

size: once
J: TRBJ2-7
V: TRBV29-1
D: NA
CDR3: CSARLGRRILAPYEQYF
DNA: TGCAGCGCCCGGCTCGGCAGGCGTATCCTAGCCCCCTACGAGCAGTACTTC

size: few
J: TRBJ2-3
V: TRBV7-9
D: TRBD2
CDR3: CASSLWVAGGSDTQYF
DNA: TGTGCCAGCAGCTTATGGGTAGCGGGAGGCTCAGATACGCAGTATTTT

size: few
J: TRBJ2-7
V: TRBV5-1
D: NA
CDR3: CASSFGTGTEQYF
DNA: TGCGCCAGCAGCTTCGGGACCGGTACAGAGCAGTACTTC

size: NA
J: TRBJ2-7
V: TRBV11-2
D: NA
CDR3: CASSDLSYEQYF
DNA: TGTGCCAGCAGCGACCTTTCATACGAGCAGTACTTC

size: NA
J: TRBJ2-5
V: TRBV5-6
D: NA
CDR3: CASSLKRAGLETQYF
DNA: TGTGCCAGCAGCTTGAAACGGGCGGGGCTGGAGACCCAGTACTTC

size: few
J: TRBJ2-7
V: TRBV20-1
D: NA
CDR3: CSASESYEQYF
DNA: TGCAGTGCTAGTGAGTCCTACGAGCAGTACTTC

size: NA
J: TRBJ2-1
V: TRBV7-2
D: TRBD2
CDR3: CASSIGPGLAYNEQFF
DNA: TGTGCCAGCAGCATTGGACCCGGACTAGCCTACAATGAGCAGTTCTTC

size: few
J: TRBJ2-6
V: TRBV12-3/TRBV12-4
D: NA
CDR3: CASRGDHTSGANVLTF
DNA: TGTGCCAGCAGGGGAGACCATACCTCTGGGGCCAACGTCCTGACTTTC

size: NA
J: TRBJ2-7
V: TRBV5-1
D: NA
CDR3: CASSWGATSSYEQYF
DNA: TGCGCCAGCAGCTGGGGGGCTACCAGCTCCTACGAGCAGTACTTC

size: NA
J: TRBJ2-1
V: TRBV6-1
D: TRBD2
CDR3: CASSEAPAGGRKKFF
DNA: TGTGCCAGCAGTGAAGCGCCAGCGGGGGGGCGGAAAAAGTTCTTC

size: few
J: TRBJ2-7
V: TRBV3-1
D: NA
CDR3: CASRFSPELEQYF
DNA: TGTGCCAGCAGATTTTCCCCTGAGCTCGAGCAGTACTTC

size: NA
J: TRBJ1-2
V: TRBV12-3/TRBV12-4
D: TRBD1
CDR3: CASSIGQGAFNYGYTF
DNA: TGTGCCAGCAGTATTGGACAGGGGGCGTTTAACTATGGCTACACCTTC

size: few
J: TRBJ1-3
V: TRBV7-9
D: NA
CDR3: CASSPGGAHGNTIYF
DNA: TGTGCCAGCAGCCCCGGGGGCGCACATGGAAACACCATATATTTT

size: NA
J: TRBJ2-7
V: TRBV3-1
D: NA
CDR3: CASSHGTGAYEQYF
DNA: TGTGCCAGCAGCCATGGGACGGGGGCCTACGAGCAGTACTTC

size: NA
J: TRBJ2-2
V: TRBV19
D: NA
CDR3: CASSSRTTNTGELFF
DNA: TGTGCCAGTAGTTCCCGGACAACGAACACCGGGGAGCTGTTTTTT

size: NA
J: TRBJ1-4
V: TRBV5-1
D: NA
CDR3: CASKTGPTNEKLFF
DNA: TGCGCCAGCAAGACGGGCCCAACTAATGAAAAACTGTTTTTT

size: NA
J: TRBJ2-4
V: TRBV7-3
D: TRBD2
CDR3: CASSPQSIAGGPDKNIQYF
DNA: TGTGCCAGCAGCCCGCAGTCAATAGCGGGAGGGCCCGACAAAAACATTCAGTACTTC

size: NA
J: TRBJ1-3
V: TRBV4-2
D: NA
CDR3: CASSKAYSNQDTIYF
DNA: TGTGCCAGCAGCAAAGCATACTCGAATCAAGACACCATATATTTT

size: NA
J: TRBJ2-7
V: TRBV5-6
D: TRBD2
CDR3: CASSLPGTSGGFGDEQYF
DNA: TGTGCCAGCAGCCTACCCGGGACTAGCGGGGGGTTCGGCGACGAGCAGTACTTC

size: many
J: TRBJ2-5
V: TRBV9
D: NA
CDR3: CASSVGTMYQETQYF
DNA: TGTGCCAGCAGCGTAGGGACCATGTACCAAGAGACCCAGTACTTC

size: NA
J: TRBJ2-7
V: TRBV7-9
D: NA
CDR3: CASSSNRLGNEQYF
DNA: TGTGCCAGCAGCTCCAACAGGCTCGGAAACGAGCAGTACTTC

size: NA
J: TRBJ2-2
V: TRBV6-6
D: NA
CDR3: CASSSSRQGGTGELFF
DNA: TGTGCCAGCAGTTCGAGTAGACAGGGAGGGACCGGGGAGCTGTTTTTT

size: NA
J: TRBJ2-3
V: TRBV2
D: NA
CDR3: CADLRDITDTQYF
DNA: TGTGCCGACTTGAGGGACATCACGGATACGCAGTATTTT

size: NA
J: TRBJ2-4
V: TRBV2
D: TRBD1
CDR3: CASLNRDRDPKNIQYF
DNA: TGTGCCAGCCTTAACCGGGACAGGGACCCCAAAAACATTCAGTACTTC

size: NA
J: TRBJ2-2
V: TRBV12-3/TRBV12-4
D: NA
CDR3: CASSLLSPGELFF
DNA: TGTGCCAGCAGTTTACTTTCCCCCGGGGAGCTGTTTTTT

size: NA
J: TRBJ2-1
V: TRBV3-1
D: NA
CDR3: CASSQSGPAGGNEQFF
DNA: TGTGCCAGCAGCCAATCGGGACCAGCGGGTGGCAATGAGCAGTTCTTC

size: NA
J: TRBJ2-7
V: TRBV27
D: NA
CDR3: CASRPHWSSYEQYF
DNA: TGTGCCAGCAGGCCTCACTGGAGCTCCTACGAGCAGTACTTC

size: NA
J: TRBJ2-1
V: TRBV7-3
D: NA
CDR3: CASSLQPTTEQFF
DNA: TGTGCCAGCAGCTTACAGCCCACAACTGAGCAGTTCTTC

size: few
J: TRBJ1-2
V: TRBV12-3/TRBV12-4
D: NA
CDR3: CASSLVVYGYTF
DNA: TGTGCCAGCAGTTTAGTAGTTTATGGCTACACCTTC

size: NA
J: TRBJ2-3
V: TRBV7-9
D: NA
CDR3: CASSLGDGPDTQYF
DNA: TGTGCCAGCAGCTTAGGGGACGGGCCGGATACGCAGTATTTT

size: NA
J: TRBJ1-2
V: TRBV7-2
D: TRBD1
CDR3: CASSLTGVGGYTF
DNA: TGTGCCAGCAGCTTGACAGGGGTAGGAGGCTACACCTTC

size: NA
J: TRBJ2-5
V: TRBV15
D: TRBD2
CDR3: CATSRDQSSGWETQYF
DNA: TGTGCCACCAGCAGAGATCAATCTAGCGGGTGGGAGACCCAGTACTTC

size: few
J: TRBJ1-6
V: TRBV27
D: NA
CDR3: CASSFTGPNSPLHF
DNA: TGTGCCAGCAGTTTTACAGGGCCTAATTCACCCCTCCACTTT

size: few
J: TRBJ2-1
V: TRBV7-9
D: TRBD1
CDR3: CASTLGTAYNEQFF
DNA: TGTGCCAGCACCCTTGGGACAGCCTACAATGAGCAGTTCTTC

size: NA
J: TRBJ1-1
V: TRBV5-5
D: TRBD1
CDR3: CASSLVTGTGEVRAEAFF
DNA: TGTGCCAGCAGCTTGGTCACCGGGACAGGGGAAGTTCGGGCTGAAGCTTTCTTT

size: NA
J: TRBJ2-7
V: TRBV19
D: TRBD2
CDR3: CASRLAGGLYEQYF
DNA: TGTGCCAGTAGACTAGCGGGAGGCCTCTACGAGCAGTACTTC

size: NA
J: TRBJ1-1
V: TRBV12-3/TRBV12-4
D: TRBD1
CDR3: CASSERRTGEEAFF
DNA: TGTGCCAGCAGCGAACGGCGCACAGGGGAAGAAGCTTTCTTT

size: NA
J: TRBJ2-1
V: TRBV7-9
D: TRBD2
CDR3: CASSTSGGDNEQFF
DNA: TGTGCCAGCAGCACTAGCGGGGGGGACAATGAGCAGTTCTTC

size: NA
J: TRBJ2-5
V: TRBV27
D: NA
CDR3: CASRNGLGETQYF
DNA: TGTGCCAGCAGAAACGGGCTAGGAGAGACCCAGTACTTC

size: NA
J: TRBJ2-7
V: TRBV4-2
D: TRBD1
CDR3: CASSQKRTGLVEQYF
DNA: TGTGCCAGCAGCCAAAAGAGGACAGGGCTGGTCGAGCAGTACTTC

size: NA
J: TRBJ2-7
V: TRBV19
D: TRBD1
CDR3: CASSPGAGGYEQYF
DNA: TGTGCCAGTAGTCCTGGGGCAGGGGGCTACGAGCAGTACTTC

size: NA
J: TRBJ2-3
V: TRBV12-5
D: NA
CDR3: CASGLTPDTQYF
DNA: TGTGCTAGTGGTTTGACCCCAGATACGCAGTATTTT

size: NA
J: TRBJ1-1
V: TRBV9
D: NA
CDR3: CASSAGQGGTEAFF
DNA: TGTGCCAGCAGCGCAGGGCAGGGAGGCACTGAAGCTTTCTTT

size: NA
J: TRBJ2-6
V: TRBV15
D: NA
CDR3: CATSRDRDSGANVLTF
DNA: TGTGCCACCAGCAGAGATCGAGACTCTGGGGCCAACGTCCTGACTTTC

size: few
J: TRBJ2-1
V: TRBV7-9
D: NA
CDR3: CASSSGPYDYNEQFF
DNA: TGTGCCAGCAGCTCGGGACCCTACGACTACAATGAGCAGTTCTTC

size: NA
J: TRBJ1-2
V: TRBV15
D: NA
CDR3: CATSEGPLLNYGYTF
DNA: TGTGCCACCAGCGAGGGACCTCTACTCAACTATGGCTACACCTTC

size: NA
J: TRBJ1-2
V: TRBV24-1
D: TRBD1
CDR3: CATSDAPGQHTF
DNA: TGTGCCACCAGTGATGCTCCGGGACAGCATACCTTC

size: NA
J: TRBJ2-3
V: TRBV3-1
D: NA
CDR3: CASSQQDRSTRDTQYF
DNA: TGTGCCAGCAGCCAACAGGACAGAAGTACTAGAGATACGCAGTATTTT